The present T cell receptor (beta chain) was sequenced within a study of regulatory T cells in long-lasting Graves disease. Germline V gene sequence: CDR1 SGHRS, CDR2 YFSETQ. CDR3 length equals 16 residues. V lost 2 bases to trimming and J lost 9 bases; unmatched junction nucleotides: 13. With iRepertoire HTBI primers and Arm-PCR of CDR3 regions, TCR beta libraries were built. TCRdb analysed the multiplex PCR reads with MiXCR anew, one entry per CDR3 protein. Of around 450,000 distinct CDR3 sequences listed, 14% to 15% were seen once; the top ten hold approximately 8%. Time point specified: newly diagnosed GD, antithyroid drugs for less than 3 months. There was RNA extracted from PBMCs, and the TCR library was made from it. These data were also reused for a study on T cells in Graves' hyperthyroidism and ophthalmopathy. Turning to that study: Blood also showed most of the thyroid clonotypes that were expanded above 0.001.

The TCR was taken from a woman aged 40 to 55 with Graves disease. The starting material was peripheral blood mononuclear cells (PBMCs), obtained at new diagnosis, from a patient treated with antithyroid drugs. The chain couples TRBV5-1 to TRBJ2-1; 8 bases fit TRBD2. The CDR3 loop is CASSFSGLVTKSEQFF. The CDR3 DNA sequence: TGCGCCAGCAGCTTTTCGGGACTAGTGACTAAGAGTGAGCAGTTCTTC.